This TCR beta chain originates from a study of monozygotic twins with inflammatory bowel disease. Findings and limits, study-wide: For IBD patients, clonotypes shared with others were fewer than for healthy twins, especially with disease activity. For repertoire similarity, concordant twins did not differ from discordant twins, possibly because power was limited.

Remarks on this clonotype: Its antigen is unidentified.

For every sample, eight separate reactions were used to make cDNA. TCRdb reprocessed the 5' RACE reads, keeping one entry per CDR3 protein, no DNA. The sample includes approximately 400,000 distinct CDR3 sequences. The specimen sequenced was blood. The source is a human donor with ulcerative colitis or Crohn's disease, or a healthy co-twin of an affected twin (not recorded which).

The CDR3 reads CASSSEGPNTGELFF. The chain links TRBV5-1 to TRBJ2-2; lacking DNA, the TRBD1 call made by TCRdb goes unchecked. The CDR3 runs to 15 residues. The germline V gene encodes CDR1 SGHRS and CDR2 YFSETQ. The full variable domain, in which reference TRBV5-1 and TRBJ2-2 provide the parts outside the CDR3, is KAGVTQTPRYLIKTRGQQVTLSCSPISGHRSVSWYQQTPGQGLQFLFEYFSETQRNKGNFPGRFSGRQFSNSRSEMNVSTLELGDSALYLCASSSEGPNTGELFFGEGSRLTVL.